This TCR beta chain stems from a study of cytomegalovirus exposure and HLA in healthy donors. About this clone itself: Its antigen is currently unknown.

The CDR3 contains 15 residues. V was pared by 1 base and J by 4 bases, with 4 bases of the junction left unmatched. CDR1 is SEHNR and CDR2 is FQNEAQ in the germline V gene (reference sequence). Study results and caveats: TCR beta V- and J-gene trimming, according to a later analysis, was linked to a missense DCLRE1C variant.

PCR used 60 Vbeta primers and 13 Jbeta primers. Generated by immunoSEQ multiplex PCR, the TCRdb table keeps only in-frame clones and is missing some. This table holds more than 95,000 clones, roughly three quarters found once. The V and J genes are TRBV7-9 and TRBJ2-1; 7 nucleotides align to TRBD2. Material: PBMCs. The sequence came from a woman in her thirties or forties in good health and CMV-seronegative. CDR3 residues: CASSLVGGVYNEQFF. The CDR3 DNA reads TGTGCCAGCAGCTTAGTGGGGGGGGTTTACAATGAGCAGTTCTTC.